Following are 8 T cell receptor beta chains from one sample sequenced in a study of vaccination and CD4 T cells after COVID-19. The Oncomine TCR Beta short-read assay was applied to DNA of cultured CD4+ T cells. TCRdb ran MiXCR on the PCR reads and lists one entry per CDR3 protein. Among roughly 20,000 distinct CDR3 sequences listed, about three quarters were seen once. No cognate antigen is known for these TCRs. Treatment indicated: roughly 11-day PBMC culture with coronavirus spike peptide pools or control peptides (ViraFEST assay). Sequenced here: CD4+ T cells from blood, cultured in vitro, sampled after SARS-CoV-2 vaccination. The source is a human donor who received a COVID-19 vaccine.

V usage is TRBV7-9 and J usage is TRBJ1-2; D is unresolved. Trimming took off 5 bases at V and 3 bases at J, with 4 bases between the two ends. This CDR3 spans 11 amino acids. Germline CDR1 and CDR2: SEHNR and FQNEAQ (reference sequence). For the CDR3, the DNA is TGTGCCAGCAGCCCTTACTATGGCTACACCTTC. It specifies CASSPYYGYTF.

The CDR3 spells CASSIAQPGELFF. CDR3 DNA sequence: TGTGCCAGTAGTATAGCCCAGCCCGGGGAGCTGTTTTTT. V is TRBV19 and J is TRBJ2-2; D gene ambiguous. The germline CDR1 and CDR2 sequences are LNHDA and SQIVND (reference sequence). The CDR3 totals 13 residues. V was cut by 1 base and J by 6 bases, with 6 bases left in between.

The chain joins TRBV6-4 to TRBJ1-2, with TRBD1 matching 8 bases. The CDR3 totals 14 residues. Per germline, CDR1 MRHNA and CDR2 SNTAGT. J gave up 8 bases and V 5 bases, and 10 bases lay outside the gene matches. In DNA form, the CDR3 reads TGTGCCAGCAGTACCCCGGGACAGGTCCCGGGCTACACCTTC. Protein: CASSTPGQVPGYTF.

This clonotype has only one observation. The CDR3 does not close with the conserved phenylalanine or tryptophan, likely indicating a read error. J is TRBJ1-2 and V is TRBV20-1, with D unresolved. Between the trimmed V and J ends, which lost 0 bases and 7 bases, there was a span of 12 bases. Per germline, CDR1 DFQATT and CDR2 SNEGSKA (reference sequence). The CDR3 loop spans 13 amino acids. CDR3 sequence (DNA): TGCAGTGCTAGAGATCAAGGGCGTGGTGGCTACACCCTC. Translation gives CSARDQGRGGYTL.

This clonotype was seen a few times. The chain links TRBV19 to TRBJ1-2; the D gene is possibly TRBD1 (6 bases). With 7 bases removed from V and 5 bases from J, the gap between germline ends came to 11 bases. CDR3 size: 12 residues. The germline gives CDR1 LNHDA, CDR2 SQIVND (reference sequence). This CDR3 reads CASTRQGYGYTF. The DNA for the CDR3 is TGTGCCAGTACCCGTCAGGGGTATGGCTACACCTTC.

The genes are TRBV5-4 and TRBJ1-1; no clear D. The CDR3 length is 12 residues. V was clipped by 2 bases and J by 0 bases, with 2 bases between them. Germline values: CDR1 SGHNT, CDR2 YYREEE (reference sequence). CDR3 protein: CASSLVNTEAFF. The DNA of the CDR3 is TGTGCCAGCAGCTTAGTGAACACTGAAGCTTTCTTT.

CDR3 coding DNA: TGTGCCAGCAGTGAATACAGTGGGCAAGAGACCCAGTACTTC. Encoded protein: CASSEYSGQETQYF. This chain uses TRBV25-1 with TRBJ2-5; D call uncertain. Germline-derived CDR1 and CDR2 are MGHDK and SYGVNS. CDR3 length equals 14 residues. Trimming pared 0 bases from V and 2 bases from J, leaving 7 bases between.

By its share, this clonotype is medium-sized. The chain joins TRBV7-2 to TRBJ1-6; 7 bases are shared with TRBD1. Germline V gene data show CDR1 as SGHTA and CDR2 as FQGNSA. Losses at the gene ends were 6 bases for V and 5 bases for J; bases not matched to a gene: 10. This CDR3 has 16 residues. CDR3 region: CASRRQGGGNNSPLHF. The DNA of the CDR3 is TGTGCCAGCAGACGCCAAGGGGGCGGAAATAATTCACCCCTCCACTTT. Full variable domain (rest looked up from reference TRBV7-2 and TRBJ1-6): GAGVSQSPSNKVTEKGKDVELRCDPISGHTALYWYRQSLGQGLEFLIYFQGNSAPDKSGLPSDRFSAERTGGSVSTLTIQRTQQEDSAVYLCASRRQGGGNNSPLHFGNGTRLTVT.